The 21 T cell receptor beta chains below were found in one sample sequenced in a study of beta chain features in type 1 diabetes (dated by TCRdb to the late 2010s). Library generation was performed with the immunoSEQ multiplex PCR assay. The entire isolated RNA was reverse transcribed using the High Capacity cDNA Reverse Transcription Kit, and thus expressed TCRB transcripts were sequenced. Not all clones reach the TCRdb copy of this immuneACCESS table, which keeps in-frame sequences only. Checked studies attribute under half of the gap to unresolved V genes and leave the rest unexplained. The sample table records approximately 470,000 clones; approximately 28% of these occur just once. Almost 0.065% of the sample rests with the top ten. The sample taken for sequencing was naive CD4+ T cells from blood. Per the publication, the cell subset or site label means: true naive CD4+ T cells. Every receptor here comes from a man between 18 and 35 years old in good health.

The genes are TRBV11-2 and TRBJ2-5; 11 nucleotides match TRBD2. Germline V lookup: CDR1 SGHAT, CDR2 FQNNGV. The CDR3 length is 14 residues. With 5 bases clipped from V and 5 bases from J, the junction kept 4 bases outside the gene matches. This chain's CDR3 is CASSPRLAGETQYF. The CDR3 DNA reads as TGTGCCAGCAGCCCCAGACTAGCGGGGGAGACCCAGTACTTC.

This clone was seen a few times. The J gene is TRBJ2-3, the V gene TRBV9; unclear D gene. V was shortened by 0 bases and J by 5 bases, with 10 bases between the two germline ends. Germline assignment: CDR1 SGDLS and CDR2 YYNGEE. This CDR3 has 14 amino acids. This chain's CDR3 is CASSVANDQDTQYF. DNA of the CDR3: TGTGCCAGCAGCGTAGCTAATGATCAAGATACGCAGTATTTT.

In this sample, this clone turned up once. The chain carries TRBV20-1 and TRBJ1-1; no clear D. V was pared by 3 bases and J by 10 bases, with 12 bases between. The CDR3 extends over 11 amino acids. The germline V gene encodes CDR1 DFQATT and CDR2 SNEGSKA (reference sequence). The CDR3 here is CSASNYPGAFF. As DNA, the CDR3 is TGCAGTGCTAGTAACTACCCAGGAGCTTTCTTT.

The J gene is TRBJ2-2, the V gene TRBV27; D call uncertain. Germline CDR1 is MNHEY and CDR2 is SMNVEV (reference sequence). The CDR3 totals 14 residues. The germline V and J ends were trimmed by 2 bases and 8 bases, with 12 bases remaining between them. As DNA, the CDR3 is TGTGCCAGCAGTTTACGGTCTGGTGGAGGGGAGCTGTTTTTT. Protein sequence: CASSLRSGGGELFF.

The chain recombines TRBV19 with TRBJ1-4; D is undetermined. The CDR3 is 14 residues long. Trimming left V 3 bases short and J 5 bases short, with 10 bases between. The germline CDR1 and CDR2 sequences are LNHDA and SQIVND (reference sequence). CDR3 sequence (DNA): TGTGCCAGTAGTATTGCGGCAATAAATGAAAAACTGTTTTTT. Translating gives CASSIAAINEKLFF.

This chain joins TRBV10-3 and TRBJ2-1, with D uncertain. Looked up from germline, CDR1 is ENHRY and CDR2 is SYGVKD. This CDR3 comprises 11 residues. V lost 3 bases to trimming and J lost 10 bases, with 7 bases between them. The CDR3 DNA reads TGTGCCATCAGTGAAGGTGAGGAGCAGTTCTTC. Protein: CAISEGEEQFF.

This clone was seen only a few times. The V gene is TRBV2, the J gene TRBJ1-5; D remains ambiguous. The CDR3 contains 13 residues. V was trimmed by 3 bases and J by 4 bases, leaving 7 bases between them. Germline V gene sequence: CDR1 SNHLY, CDR2 FYNNEI. CDR3 nucleotide sequence: TGTGCCAGCAGTGAGGAGGTGAATCAGCCCCAGCATTTT. The encoded protein is CASSEEVNQPQHF.

This clone was counted between two and nine times. The chain carries TRBV9 and TRBJ1-5; TRBD1 matches at 7 bases. V was pared by 4 bases and J by 1 base, with 5 bases of the junction left unmatched. This CDR3 is 15 amino acids long. Germline values: CDR1 SGDLS, CDR2 YYNGEE. The CDR3 loop is CASSITGQSNQPQHF. The CDR3 DNA sequence: TGTGCCAGCAGCATAACGGGACAGAGCAATCAGCCCCAGCATTTT.

This clone showed up just a few times. The chain joins TRBV7-3 to TRBJ2-2; possibly TRBD1 or TRBD2 for D (5 bases each). Trimming took off 2 bases at V and 4 bases at J, with 14 bases between the two ends. Germline V gives CDR1 SGHTA, CDR2 FQGTGA. The CDR3 length is 16 residues. The CDR3, as DNA: TGTGCCAGCAGCTTATCCCCGGGGCCGGCCACCGGGGAGCTGTTTTTT. This encodes CASSLSPGPATGELFF.

This clone has a handful of counts. The chain uses TRBV9 and TRBJ2-3; 14 bases line up with TRBD2. With V trimmed by 3 bases and J by 7 bases, 10 bases remained unmatched. CDR3 size: 17 residues. The germline gives CDR1 SGDLS, CDR2 YYNGEE. As DNA, the CDR3 is TGTGCCAGCAGCGGATCGGGACTAGCGGGAGCGGGAAATACGCAGTATTTT. Translating gives CASSGSGLAGAGNTQYF.

The rearrangement links TRBV14 to TRBJ2-5, with 10 positions matching TRBD2. Germline CDR1 SGHDN, CDR2 FVKESK. V dropped 5 bases and J dropped 2; count of bases not matched to a gene: 2. This CDR3 spans 14 amino acids. CDR3 nucleotide sequence: TGTGCCAGCAGCGAGACTAGCGGGCAAGAGACCCAGTACTTC. Protein: CASSETSGQETQYF.

The chain links TRBV4-2 to TRBJ2-1, with TRBD2 matching over 11 bases. V lost 0 bases and J lost 6; bases outside the gene matches: 7. The CDR3 loop spans 17 amino acids. Germline CDR1 and CDR2: LGHNA and YNFKEQ. The CDR3 here is CASSQDFALAGANEQFF. In DNA, the CDR3 is TGTGCCAGCAGCCAAGATTTCGCACTAGCGGGAGCCAATGAGCAGTTCTTC.

Comment on this clone: The same CDR3 arises from other DNA sequences in this sample as well. CDR3 DNA sequence: TGTGCCAGCAGCGTTGAGGGGTCTGGAAACACCATATATTTT. It yields the protein CASSVEGSGNTIYF. The chain couples TRBV9 to TRBJ1-3, with a possible D match to TRBD1 (5 bases). The ends were cut back, 2 bases at V and 1 base at J, with 7 bases in the middle. This CDR3 has 14 residues. The germline CDR1 and CDR2 sequences are SGDLS and YYNGEE.

V is TRBV7-2 and J is TRBJ2-7; D may correspond to TRBD1 or TRBD2 (5 bases each). The V and J ends lost 4 bases and 0 bases respectively, with 13 bases between them. The CDR3 runs to 15 residues. Per the germline V gene, CDR1 is SGHTA and CDR2 is FQGNSA. CDR3 protein: CASSSRTGPSYEQYF. The CDR3 nucleotides read TGTGCCAGCAGCTCTAGAACGGGACCCTCCTACGAGCAGTACTTC.

This clone showed up just a few times. This CDR3 reads CASSVGGQTSYEQYF. In DNA, the CDR3 is TGTGCCAGCAGCGTAGGAGGACAGACATCCTACGAGCAGTACTTC. This rearrangement joins TRBV9 to TRBJ2-7; D is possibly TRBD1 (6 bases). CDR3 length equals 15 residues. Germline assignment: CDR1 SGDLS and CDR2 YYNGEE. Trimming left V 0 bases short and J 1 base short, with 11 bases between.

This rearrangement joins TRBV5-4 to TRBJ1-2, with 10 bases matching TRBD1. The V gene's germline CDR1 is SGHNT and CDR2 YYREEE (reference sequence). V shed 4 bases, J shed 4 bases, and the junction held 4 bases outside the gene matches. CDR3 length: 14 residues. CDR3 in amino acids: CASSARTGGYGYTF. Here the CDR3 DNA reads TGTGCCAGCAGCGCGCGGACAGGGGGCTATGGCTACACCTTC.

This clone occurred a few times. The chain carries TRBV10-3 and TRBJ1-2; no clear D. V lost 6 bases and J lost 9, with 11 bases in between. This CDR3 spans 11 amino acids. Germline V gives CDR1 ENHRY, CDR2 SYGVKD. The CDR3: CAISSLLSYTF. CDR3 sequence (DNA): TGTGCCATCAGCTCGCTCTTGAGCTACACCTTC.

CDR3 nucleotide sequence: TGTGCCAGCAGTTTCGGGGGGTTGGGAGTAGATACGCAGTATTTT. Translated: CASSFGGLGVDTQYF. J is TRBJ2-3 and V is TRBV28; 7 positions agree with TRBD2. With 3 bases clipped from V and 5 bases from J, the junction kept 8 bases outside the gene matches. The germline gives CDR1 MDHEN, CDR2 SYDVKM. This CDR3 is 15 amino acids long.

The chain combines TRBV2 with TRBJ1-1; the D is unclear. Germline V gene sequence: CDR1 SNHLY, CDR2 FYNNEI. This CDR3 is 12 amino acids long. V was clipped by 6 bases and J by 1 base, with 6 bases between them. The CDR3 is CASSYRNTEAFF. The CDR3 DNA is TGTGCCAGCAGCTACAGGAACACTGAAGCTTTCTTT. The full variable domain, completed using reference TRBV2 and TRBJ1-1, is EPEVTQTPSHQVTQMGQEVILRCVPISNHLYFYWYRQILGQKVEFLVSFYNNEISEKSEIFDDQFSVERPDGSNFTLKIRSTKLEDSAMYFCASSYRNTEAFFGQGTRLTVV.

The chain combines TRBV27 with TRBJ2-6; TRBD1 aligns across 7 bases. The V gene end was trimmed by 5 bases and the J gene end by 1 base; junction bases not matched to a gene: 11. The CDR3 has 18 amino acids. CDR1 and CDR2 (germline): MNHEY, SMNVEV (reference sequence). In DNA, the CDR3 is TGTGCCAGCAGTCCAAGGGACAGATACCTATCTGGGGCCAACGTCCTGACTTTC. This gives the protein CASSPRDRYLSGANVLTF.

This clone has just a few counts. Other DNA sequences in the sample encode the same CDR3. The V gene is TRBV7-2, the J gene TRBJ2-3; 11 bases agree with TRBD2. The CDR3 contains 15 residues. The ends lost 5 bases at V and 0 bases at J; junction bases unmatched: 1. Germline V CDR1 and CDR2: SGHTA, FQGNSA. As DNA, the CDR3 is TGTGCCAGCAGCCGGACTAGCGGGAGCACAGATACGCAGTATTTT. Its protein product is CASSRTSGSTDTQYF.